This TCR beta chain was sequenced for a study of cytomegalovirus exposure and HLA in healthy donors. Study background: As an earlier analysis found, roughly 180 million T cells yielded some 120 million unique TCR beta sequences. From HLA-typed donors, an early data release held roughly 80 million unique TCRs. Study-level results: Only CMV serostatus was available as immune exposure information.

Germline assignment: CDR1 LNHDA and CDR2 SQIVND (reference sequence). CDR3 size: 15 residues. Deletions cut 2 bases from V and 5 bases from J, with 15 bases between. As to this clone: Antigen unknown.

60 Vbeta and 13 Jbeta primers were used in PCR. Sequencing was performed with immunoSEQ multiplex PCR; in TCRdb, only in-frame clones are kept and a portion is missing. The sample has over 150,000 clones, 70% to 80% seen once. Sequenced material: PBMCs. This chain uses TRBV19 with TRBJ2-5; D is perhaps TRBD2 (6 bases). This receptor was identified in a woman aged 55-70 years in good health and CMV-seropositive. The CDR3 spells CASSIPIGGGETQYF. The CDR3 DNA sequence: TGTGCCAGTAGTATACCTATCGGGGGTGGGGAGACCCAGTACTTC.